These 22 T cell receptor beta chains originate from one sample sequenced in a study of blood T cell repertoires in COVID-19. Using immunoSEQ multiplex PCR, the repertoire was profiled, and TCRdb retains in-frame clones only, with some absent. The repertoire has about 270,000 clones, under 95% of them found once; the top ten carry approximately 2.7%. The sample comprised PBMCs or T cells enriched from blood (not recorded which). The receptors here all came from a man in his forties who had been exposed to COVID-19.

This CDR3 is CASSQEGSMNTEAFF. The CDR3, as DNA: TGTGCCAGCAGCCAAGAGGGCAGCATGAACACTGAAGCTTTCTTT. The V gene is TRBV3-1 (or the pseudogene TRBV3-2), the J gene TRBJ1-1; D is unresolved. Trimming removed 0 bases from V and 0 bases from J, with 8 bases in between. CDR1 is LGHDT, CDR2 YNNKEL, per germline (reference sequence). The CDR3 runs 15 residues.

The chain links TRBV28 to TRBJ1-3; the D is unclear. The CDR3 is 16 amino acids. Trimming pared 1 base from V and 0 bases from J, leaving 10 bases between. CDR1 and CDR2 from the germline V gene are MDHEN and SYDVKM. This chain's CDR3 is CASSLSGENSGNTIYF. CDR3 sequence (DNA): TGTGCCAGCAGTTTATCCGGGGAAAACTCTGGAAACACCATATATTTT.

This chain uses TRBV11-3 with TRBJ2-7; 9 nucleotides line up with TRBD2. J was trimmed by 8 bases and V by 3 bases; bases with no gene match: 8. Germline V gives CDR1 SGHNT, CDR2 YENEEA. The CDR3 length is 14 residues. The CDR3 reads CASSLGAGGGQQYF. CDR3 bases: TGTGCCAGCAGCTTGGGAGCGGGAGGAGGTCAGCAGTACTTC.

V usage is TRBV2 and J usage is TRBJ2-5; the D gene is possibly TRBD1 (6 bases). V lost 5 bases, J lost 2 bases, and 15 bases lay in between. Looked up from germline, CDR1 is SNHLY and CDR2 is FYNNEI. This CDR3 is 15 amino acids long. Here the CDR3 DNA reads TGTGCCAGCAGTCTGGGACAACTGGGACAAGAGACCCAGTACTTC. This translates into CASSLGQLGQETQYF.

The genes are TRBV13 and TRBJ2-2; TRBD1 matches at 9 bases. The CDR3 is 16 residues long. From germline, CDR1 is PRHDT and CDR2 FYEKMQ (reference sequence). With V trimmed by 5 bases and J by 2 bases, 6 bases remained unmatched. The CDR3 DNA reads TGTGCCAGCAGCACACGGACAGGGGTAAACACCGGGGAGCTGTTTTTT. Amino acids: CASSTRTGVNTGELFF.

The chain joins TRBV4-2 to TRBJ1-2; tentatively, D is TRBD1 (6 bases). Trimming left V 9 bases short and J 6 bases short, with 17 bases between. Germline V gives CDR1 LGHNA, CDR2 YNFKEQ. There are 13 residues in the CDR3. The CDR3 coding sequence is TGTGCCAGTGGGGGCCCTCCGATTGATGGCTACACCTTC. Amino acids: CASGGPPIDGYTF.

The chain combines TRBV19 with TRBJ1-4; no firm D call. Between the trimmed V and J ends, which lost 4 bases and 6 bases, there was a span of 15 bases. Looked up from germline, CDR1 is LNHDA and CDR2 is SQIVND (reference sequence). The CDR3 loop spans 15 amino acids. This CDR3 is CASSTDRAGYEKLFF. The CDR3 DNA follows: TGTGCCAGTAGTACCGACCGAGCGGGGTATGAAAAACTGTTTTTT.

This chain connects TRBV28 to TRBJ1-1; 9 positions agree with TRBD1. V trimming: 6 bases; J trimming: 10 bases; junction bases outside the gene matches: 6. This CDR3 is built from 12 residues. Germline loops: CDR1 MDHEN, CDR2 SYDVKM. CDR3 protein: CASRDTGGGAFF. The CDR3 nucleotides read TGTGCCAGCAGAGACACAGGGGGCGGAGCTTTCTTT.

The rearrangement joins TRBV4-3 to TRBJ1-3; D is unclear. V dropped 0 bases and J dropped 2 bases, with 11 bases sitting between them. The germline CDR1 and CDR2 sequences are LGHNA and YSLEER. The CDR3 contains 16 residues. CDR3 nucleotides: TGCGCCAGCAGCCAAGATCGGCGGGCAGCTGGAAACACCATATATTTT. This translates into CASSQDRRAAGNTIYF.

The V and J genes are TRBV5-1 and TRBJ2-6, with TRBD2 as a possible D gene (6 bases). Germline lookup yields CDR1 SGHRS and CDR2 YFSETQ. The CDR3 covers 17 residues. V was trimmed by 4 bases and J by 0 bases, leaving 14 bases between them. Here the CDR3 reads CASSGGDGSSGANVLTF. In DNA, the CDR3 is TGCGCCAGCAGCGGAGGGGACGGAAGCTCTGGGGCCAACGTCCTGACTTTC.

The chain carries TRBV5-1 and TRBJ2-7; TRBD2 might be the D (6 bases). The V gene's germline CDR1 is SGHRS and CDR2 YFSETQ. The CDR3 contains 14 residues. With 1 base removed from V and 3 bases from J, the gap between germline ends came to 11 bases. The CDR3 nucleotides read TGCGCCAGCAGCTTGAAGGACGGGAGCTACGAGCAGTACTTC. It codes for CASSLKDGSYEQYF.

The CDR3 coding sequence is TGTGCCAGTAGTATCTCAGGGGATACGCAGTATTTT. Translated: CASSISGDTQYF. The genes are TRBV19 and TRBJ2-3, with a weak D call TRBD1 (5 bases). In germline, CDR1 is LNHDA, CDR2 SQIVND (reference sequence). This CDR3 comprises 12 residues. Trimming removed 3 bases at V and 6 bases at J, with 7 bases between. The variable domain in full, completed from reference TRBV19 and TRBJ2-3, reads DGGITQSPKYLFRKEGQNVTLSCEQNLNHDAMYWYRQDPGQGLRLIYYSQIVNDFQKGDIAEGYSVSREKKESFPLTVTSAQKNPTAFYLCASSISGDTQYFGPGTRLTVL.

The genes are TRBV4-1 and TRBJ1-6; 7 bases are a match to TRBD1. V dropped 0 bases and J dropped 5; count of bases not matched to a gene: 4. Looked up from germline, CDR1 is MGHRA and CDR2 is YSYEKL. This CDR3 is 16 amino acids long. The DNA for the CDR3 is TGCGCCAGCAGCCAAGAAAAGGGGGCAGATAATTCACCCCTCCACTTT. Amino acids: CASSQEKGADNSPLHF.

The V gene is TRBV19, the J gene TRBJ2-7; the D gene is possibly TRBD2 (6 bases). Per germline, CDR1 LNHDA and CDR2 SQIVND (reference sequence). The length of the CDR3 is 15 residues. V was clipped by 1 base and J by 2 bases, with 12 bases between them. The CDR3 reads CASSIGLEVAYEQYF. CDR3 in DNA: TGTGCCAGTAGTATAGGACTAGAGGTCGCCTACGAGCAGTACTTC.

This chain connects TRBV7-9 to TRBJ1-4, with 9 bases identical to TRBD1. Germline lookup yields CDR1 SEHNR and CDR2 FQNEAQ (reference sequence). The V segment lost 6 bases and the J segment 8 bases; nucleotides outside the gene matches: 4. The CDR3 is 13 amino acids. The CDR3 DNA reads TGTGCCAGCAGTACAGGGACAGGGGAAAAACTGTTTTTT. As protein: CASSTGTGEKLFF.

The chain has TRBV5-5 and TRBJ1-1; TRBD1 matches 9 bases. The V gene end was trimmed by 4 bases and the J gene end by 1 base; junction bases not matched to a gene: 8. Germline CDR1 SGHKS, CDR2 YYEKEE (reference sequence). The CDR3 covers 16 residues. The CDR3 DNA reads TGTGCCAGCAGCCCCACAGGGGGCTACGAGAACACTGAAGCTTTCTTT. It specifies CASSPTGGYENTEAFF.

The chain has TRBV7-9 and TRBJ2-7; D not resolved. This CDR3 has 15 residues. The ends were cut back, 4 bases at V and 2 bases at J, with 15 bases in the middle. CDR1 is SEHNR, CDR2 FQNEAQ, per germline (reference sequence). The CDR3 is CASSSSGDTPYEQYF. The CDR3 nucleotides read TGTGCCAGCAGCTCGTCTGGAGATACACCCTACGAGCAGTACTTC.

To note about this clone: Other DNA sequences in this sample translate to the same CDR3. V is TRBV5-1 and J is TRBJ2-1, with 7 bases matching TRBD1. Trimming cost V 0 bases and J 4 bases; bases outside gene matches: 4. The CDR3 loop spans 15 amino acids. Per germline, CDR1 SGHRS and CDR2 YFSETQ. This chain's CDR3 is CASSLGQGLYNEQFF. The CDR3 DNA reads TGCGCCAGCAGCTTGGGACAGGGTCTTTACAATGAGCAGTTCTTC.

This clone was seen only once. This chain links TRBV28 with TRBJ1-4; D unresolved. The CDR3 has 14 amino acids. CDR1 and CDR2 from the germline V gene are MDHEN and SYDVKM. V gave up 7 bases and J gave up 8 bases, with 17 bases separating them. This CDR3 reads CASNPRGYGEKLFF. For the CDR3, the DNA is TGTGCCAGCAATCCTCGGGGTTATGGGGAAAAACTGTTTTTT.

The table lists this clone with a few counts. V usage is TRBV5-4 and J usage is TRBJ2-5, with TRBD1 as a possible D gene (6 bases). The CDR3 loop spans 14 amino acids. V gave up 4 bases and J gave up 2 bases, with 12 bases separating them. Germline CDR1 and CDR2: SGHNT and YYREEE (reference sequence). The chain's CDR3 is CASSRDTGQETQYF. The CDR3 region has the DNA TGTGCCAGCAGCCGGGACACAGGACAAGAGACCCAGTACTTC. The full variable domain, rest sourced from reference TRBV5-4 and TRBJ2-5, is ETGVTQSPTHLIKTRGQQVTLRCSSQSGHNTVSWYQQALGQGPQFIFQYYREEENGRGNFPPRFSGLQFPNYSSELNVNALELDDSALYLCASSRDTGQETQYFGPGTRLLVL.

This chain connects TRBV5-6 to TRBJ2-1; the match to TRBD2 covers 7 bases. This CDR3 is built from 15 residues. CDR1 and CDR2 from the germline V gene are SGHDT and YYEEEE. Trimming removed 2 bases from V and 0 bases from J; junction bases left unmatched: 2. The CDR3 DNA follows: TGTGCCAGCAGCTTCGGCGGGAGCTCCTACAATGAGCAGTTCTTC. This codes for CASSFGGSSYNEQFF.

The V and J genes are TRBV28 and TRBJ1-1; 8 bases align to TRBD1. Germline V gene lookup returns CDR1 MDHEN and CDR2 SYDVKM. The CDR3 loop spans 16 amino acids. Germline trimming cut 3 bases from V and 6 bases from J; bases unmatched to any gene: 12. The CDR3 DNA reads as TGTGCCAGCAGTTTGGGACAGGTAGAATTTAGCGCTGAAGCTTTCTTT. This translates into CASSLGQVEFSAEAFF.